These 13 T cell receptor beta chains came from one sample sequenced in a study of blood T cell repertoires in COVID-19. Here immunoSEQ multiplex PCR was the method, and the copy in TCRdb shows in-frame clones only, minus some. The sample carries some 240,000 clones, about 79% recorded once. Sequencing was done on a sample of peripheral blood. These receptors originate from a woman in her 40s who had recovered from COVID-19.

This chain links TRBV6-5 with TRBJ2-3, with D possibly TRBD2 on 6 matching bases. V lost 5 bases to trimming and J lost 2 bases, with 11 bases between them. This CDR3 region has 14 residues. Germline V CDR1 and CDR2: MNHEY, SVGAGI. The CDR3 region is CASSLGLNTDTQYF. The CDR3 bases are TGTGCCAGCAGTCTCGGACTAAACACAGATACGCAGTATTTT.

This sequence joins TRBV19 and TRBJ1-2, with a weak D call TRBD1 (6 bases). The V gene's germline CDR1 is LNHDA and CDR2 SQIVND (reference sequence). The V end was cut by 6 bases, the J end by 11 bases, with 22 bases between. The CDR3 consists of 14 residues. The CDR3 bases are TGTGCCAGTAGCAGACAAAGCCCAGGGGTCCGATACACCTTC. This sequence encodes CASSRQSPGVRYTF.

This chain uses TRBV15 with TRBJ1-2; D uncertain. V lost 0 bases to trimming and J lost 7 bases, with 12 bases between them. The CDR3 length is 14 residues. Germline CDR1 LNHNV, CDR2 YYDKDF (reference sequence). CDR3 sequence (DNA): TGTGCCACCAGCAGAGATCGGGTTAACGGTGGCTACACCTTC. Its translation: CATSRDRVNGGYTF.

A single count supports this clone. J is TRBJ2-5 and V is TRBV4-3; no clear D gene. Trimming cost V 1 base and J 5 bases, with 11 bases left between them. Germline V gene data show CDR1 as LGHNA and CDR2 as YSLEER. This CDR3 has 14 residues. The CDR3 DNA reads as TGCGCCAGCAGCCAAGGTCACTTCGGGGAGACCCAGTACTTC. Its protein product is CASSQGHFGETQYF.

This clone came up once. V gene TRBV5-5 combines with J gene TRBJ2-7, with 7 bases that match TRBD1. V was clipped by 2 bases and J by 2 bases; unmatched bases: 10. Looked up from germline, CDR1 is SGHKS and CDR2 is YYEKEE (reference sequence). This CDR3 is 16 amino acids long. The CDR3 sequence is CASSFGAGTVPYEQYF. The CDR3 bases are TGTGCCAGCAGCTTCGGGGCCGGGACAGTCCCCTACGAGCAGTACTTC.

The rearrangement uses TRBV9 and TRBJ1-2; no clear D gene. CDR1 SGDLS and CDR2 YYNGEE come from the germline V gene. V was trimmed by 3 bases and J by 4 bases, leaving 13 bases between them. The CDR3 is 14 residues long. The CDR3 DNA sequence: TGTGCCAGCAGCGGCGAGAGTATAGTCTATGGCTACACCTTC. Protein: CASSGESIVYGYTF. The full variable domain, its missing parts supplied by reference TRBV9 and TRBJ1-2, is DSGVTQTPKHLITATGQRVTLRCSPRSGDLSVYWYQQSLDQGLQFLIQYYNGEERAKGNILERFSAQQFPDLHSELNLSSLELGDSALYFCASSGESIVYGYTFGSGTRLTVV.

J is TRBJ2-5 and V is TRBV2, with TRBD2 matching 11 bases. The CDR3 is 16 residues long. Per germline, CDR1 SNHLY and CDR2 FYNNEI. The trim removed 3 bases at V and 6 bases at J, leaving 9 bases unmatched. CDR3 in DNA: TGTGCCAGCAGTGAGGGGACTAGCGGTGTAGATCAGACCCAGTACTTC. Amino acids: CASSEGTSGVDQTQYF.

The V gene is TRBV5-5, the J gene TRBJ1-6; the match to TRBD1 covers 9 bases. CDR1 and CDR2 (germline): SGHKS, YYEKEE (reference sequence). J gave up 9 bases and V 2 bases, and 9 bases lay outside the gene matches. This CDR3 has 16 amino acids. CDR3 loop: CASSLQGALPSSPLHF. The CDR3 DNA is TGTGCCAGCAGCTTACAGGGGGCGCTCCCATCTTCACCCCTCCACTTT.

The chain carries TRBV3-1 (or the pseudogene TRBV3-2) and TRBJ1-4, with 10 bases lining up with TRBD1. The CDR3 spans 14 residues. In germline, CDR1 is LGHDT, CDR2 YNNKEL (reference sequence). J lost 7 bases, V lost 4 bases, and 3 bases had no gene match. The CDR3 here is CASSPGQGSEKLFF. The CDR3 DNA reads TGTGCCAGCAGCCCGGGACAGGGGTCTGAAAAACTGTTTTTT.

In nucleotides, the CDR3 is TGTGCCAGCAGCCCGGGTGGGGGCCGGTCCACAGATACGCAGTATTTT. This gives the protein CASSPGGGRSTDTQYF. J is TRBJ2-3 and V is TRBV11-2; D is perhaps TRBD1 (6 bases). Germline CDR1 and CDR2: SGHAT and FQNNGV. This CDR3 is 16 amino acids long. V shed 5 bases and J shed 2 bases, with 17 bases lying between them.

The rearrangement joins TRBV5-1 to TRBJ1-2; 9 bases fit TRBD1. There are 15 residues in the CDR3. Germline CDR1 reads SGHRS; CDR2 reads YFSETQ. V was pared by 4 bases and J by 7 bases, with 11 bases of the junction left unmatched. The CDR3 reads CASSTNQQGAGGYTF. CDR3 sequence (DNA): TGCGCCAGCAGCACAAACCAACAGGGGGCGGGTGGCTACACCTTC.

This chain links TRBV10-3 with TRBJ1-2; D uncertain. The germline V gene has CDR1 ENHRY and CDR2 SYGVKD. V was clipped by 0 bases and J by 4 bases, with 6 bases between them. The CDR3 has 13 amino acids. The CDR3 reads CAISESAGYGYTF. The DNA of the CDR3 is TGTGCCATCAGTGAGTCGGCAGGCTATGGCTACACCTTC.

V and J are TRBV30 and TRBJ1-1, with D tentatively TRBD1 (5 bases). Between the trimmed V and J ends, which lost 2 bases and 5 bases, there was a span of 21 bases. The CDR3 extends over 16 amino acids. CDR1 GTSNPN and CDR2 SVGIG come from the germline V gene (reference sequence). DNA of the CDR3: TGTGCCTGGAGTTCCACACAGGTCCTTTGGCGGACTGAAGCTTTCTTT. Amino acid sequence: CAWSSTQVLWRTEAFF.